This T cell receptor (beta chain) was sequenced in a study of OX40 agonist ivuxolimab in advanced cancers. The CDR3 consists of 15 residues. In germline, CDR1 is SGHNT, CDR2 YYREEE (reference sequence). Unmatched junction bases numbered 6, after V lost 4 bases and J lost 5 bases. Here immunoSEQ multiplex PCR was the method, and the copy in TCRdb shows in-frame clones only, minus some. The sample yields roughly 41,000 clones, 89% seen once. This sequence originates from an adult with an advanced solid tumor such as melanoma, head and neck, liver or kidney cancer. The sample consisted of CD4+ or CD8+ T cells sorted from blood, taken in a trial of the OX40 agonist ivuxolimab. This chain connects TRBV5-4 to TRBJ1-4, with TRBD1 matching 9 bases. The CDR3 nucleotides are TGTGCCAGCAGCGCCGGACAGGGGCCGAATGAAAAACTGTTTTTT. Residues: CASSAGQGPNEKLFF.